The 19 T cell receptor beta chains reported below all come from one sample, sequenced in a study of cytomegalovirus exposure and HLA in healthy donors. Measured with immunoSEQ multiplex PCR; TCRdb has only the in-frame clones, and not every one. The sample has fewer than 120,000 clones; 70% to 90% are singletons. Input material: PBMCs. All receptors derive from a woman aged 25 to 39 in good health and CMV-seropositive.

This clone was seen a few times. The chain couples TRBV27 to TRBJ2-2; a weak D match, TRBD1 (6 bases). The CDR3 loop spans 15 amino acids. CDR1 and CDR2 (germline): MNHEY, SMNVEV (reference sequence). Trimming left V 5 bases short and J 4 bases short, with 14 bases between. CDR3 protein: CASSPPGVATGELFF. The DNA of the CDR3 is TGTGCCAGCAGTCCCCCAGGGGTGGCCACCGGGGAGCTGTTTTTT.

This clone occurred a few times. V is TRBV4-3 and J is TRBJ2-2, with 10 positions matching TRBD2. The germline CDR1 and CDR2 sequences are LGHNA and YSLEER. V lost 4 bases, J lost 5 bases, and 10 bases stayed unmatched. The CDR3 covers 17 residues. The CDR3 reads CASSPLLAGTLTGELFF. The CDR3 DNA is TGCGCCAGCAGCCCCCTACTAGCGGGGACCCTAACCGGGGAGCTGTTTTTT.

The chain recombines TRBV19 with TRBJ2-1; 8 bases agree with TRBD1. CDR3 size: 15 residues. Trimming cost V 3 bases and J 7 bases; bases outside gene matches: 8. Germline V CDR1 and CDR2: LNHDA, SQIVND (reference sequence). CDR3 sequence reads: CASSIGTGSGNEQFF. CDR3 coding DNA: TGTGCCAGTAGTATTGGGACAGGATCTGGGAATGAGCAGTTCTTC.

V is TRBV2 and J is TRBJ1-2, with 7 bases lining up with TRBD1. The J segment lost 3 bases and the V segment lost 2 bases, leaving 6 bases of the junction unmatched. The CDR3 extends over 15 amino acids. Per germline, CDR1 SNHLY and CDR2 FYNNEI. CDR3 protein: CASSESRQGDYGYTF. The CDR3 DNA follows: TGTGCCAGCAGTGAATCCCGTCAGGGGGACTATGGCTACACCTTC. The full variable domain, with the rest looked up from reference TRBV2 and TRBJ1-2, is EPEVTQTPSHQVTQMGQEVILRCVPISNHLYFYWYRQILGQKVEFLVSFYNNEISEKSEIFDDQFSVERPDGSNFTLKIRSTKLEDSAMYFCASSESRQGDYGYTFGSGTRLTVV.

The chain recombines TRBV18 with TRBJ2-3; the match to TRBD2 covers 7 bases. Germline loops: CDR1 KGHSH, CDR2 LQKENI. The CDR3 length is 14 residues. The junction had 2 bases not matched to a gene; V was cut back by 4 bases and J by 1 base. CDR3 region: CASSRLAGTDTQYF. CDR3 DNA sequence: TGTGCCAGCTCACGGCTAGCGGGCACAGATACGCAGTATTTT.

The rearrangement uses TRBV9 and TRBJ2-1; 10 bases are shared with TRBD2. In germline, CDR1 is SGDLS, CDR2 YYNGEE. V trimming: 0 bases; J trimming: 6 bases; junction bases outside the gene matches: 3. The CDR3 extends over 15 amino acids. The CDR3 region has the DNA TGTGCCAGCAGCGTAGGCCTAGCGGGAGCCAATGAGCAGTTCTTC. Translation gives CASSVGLAGANEQFF. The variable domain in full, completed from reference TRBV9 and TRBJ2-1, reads DSGVTQTPKHLITATGQRVTLRCSPRSGDLSVYWYQQSLDQGLQFLIQYYNGEERAKGNILERFSAQQFPDLHSELNLSSLELGDSALYFCASSVGLAGANEQFFGPGTRLTVL.

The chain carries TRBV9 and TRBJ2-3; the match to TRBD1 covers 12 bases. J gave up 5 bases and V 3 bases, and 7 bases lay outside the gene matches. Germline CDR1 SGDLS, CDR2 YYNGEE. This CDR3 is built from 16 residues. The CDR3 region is CASSAGTGGREDTQYF. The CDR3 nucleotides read TGTGCCAGCAGCGCCGGGACAGGGGGCAGGGAAGATACGCAGTATTTT.

CDR3 DNA: TGTGCCAGCAGAGACACAGCGGGAGGGGAAGAGACCCAGTACTTC. Its translation: CASRDTAGGEETQYF. The chain joins TRBV7-9 to TRBJ2-5; TRBD2 agrees at 10 bases. CDR3 size: 15 residues. Germline V gene data show CDR1 as SEHNR and CDR2 as FQNEAQ (reference sequence). The V segment lost 6 bases and the J segment 3 bases; nucleotides outside the gene matches: 7.

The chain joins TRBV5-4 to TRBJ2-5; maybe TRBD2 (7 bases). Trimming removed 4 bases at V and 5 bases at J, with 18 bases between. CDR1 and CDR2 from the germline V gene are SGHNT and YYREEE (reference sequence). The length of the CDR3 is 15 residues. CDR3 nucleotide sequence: TGTGCCAGCAGCAACGTGGGGGGGCGCGGGGAGACCCAGTACTTC. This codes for CASSNVGGRGETQYF.

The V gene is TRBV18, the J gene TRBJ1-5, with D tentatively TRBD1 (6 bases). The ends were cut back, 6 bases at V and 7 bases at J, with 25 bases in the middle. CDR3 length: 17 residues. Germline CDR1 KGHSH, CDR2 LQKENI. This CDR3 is CASSPKGDLVFQQPQHF. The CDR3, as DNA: TGTGCCAGCTCCCCGAAGGGGGACCTTGTCTTCCAGCAGCCCCAGCATTTT.

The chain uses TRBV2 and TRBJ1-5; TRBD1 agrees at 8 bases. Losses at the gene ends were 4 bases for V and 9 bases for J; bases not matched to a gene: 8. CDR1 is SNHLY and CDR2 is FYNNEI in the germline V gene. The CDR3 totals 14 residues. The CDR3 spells CASSGTGRGGPQHF. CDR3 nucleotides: TGTGCCAGCAGTGGGACAGGGCGAGGAGGGCCCCAGCATTTT.

The CDR3 DNA is TGTGCCTGTTACGACAGCAGTTCCTACAATGAGCAGTTCTTC. Translating gives CACYDSSSYNEQFF. The chain links TRBV30 to TRBJ2-1; a possible D gene is TRBD1 (5 bases). V was cut by 6 bases and J by 1 base, with 13 bases left in between. The CDR3 runs 14 residues. The V gene's germline CDR1 is GTSNPN and CDR2 SVGIG (reference sequence).

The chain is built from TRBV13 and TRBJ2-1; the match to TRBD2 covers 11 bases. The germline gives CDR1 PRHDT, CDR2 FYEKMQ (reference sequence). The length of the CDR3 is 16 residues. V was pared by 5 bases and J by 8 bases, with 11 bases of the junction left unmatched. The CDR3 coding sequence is TGTGCCAGCAGCAAATTAGCGGGGGGGCCTGCAGATGAGCAGTTCTTC. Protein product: CASSKLAGGPADEQFF.

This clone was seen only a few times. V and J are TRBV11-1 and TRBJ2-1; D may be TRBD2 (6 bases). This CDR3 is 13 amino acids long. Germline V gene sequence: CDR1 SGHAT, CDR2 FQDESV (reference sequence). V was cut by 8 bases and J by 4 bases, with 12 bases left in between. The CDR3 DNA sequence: TGTGCCAGCGGGCTAGGGAGGTACAATGAGCAGTTCTTC. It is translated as CASGLGRYNEQFF.

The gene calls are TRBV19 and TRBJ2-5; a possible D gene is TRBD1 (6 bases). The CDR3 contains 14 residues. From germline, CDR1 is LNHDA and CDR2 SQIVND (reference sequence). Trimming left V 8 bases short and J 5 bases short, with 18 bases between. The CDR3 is CASAEIDRLETQYF. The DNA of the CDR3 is TGTGCCAGTGCTGAGATCGACAGGTTGGAGACCCAGTACTTC.

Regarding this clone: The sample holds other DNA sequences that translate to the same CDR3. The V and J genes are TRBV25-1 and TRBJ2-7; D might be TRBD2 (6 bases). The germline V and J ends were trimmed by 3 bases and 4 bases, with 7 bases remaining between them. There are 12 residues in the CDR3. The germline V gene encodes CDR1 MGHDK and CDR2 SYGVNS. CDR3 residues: CASSEGGYEQYF. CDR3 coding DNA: TGTGCCAGCAGTGAGGGGGGATACGAGCAGTACTTC.

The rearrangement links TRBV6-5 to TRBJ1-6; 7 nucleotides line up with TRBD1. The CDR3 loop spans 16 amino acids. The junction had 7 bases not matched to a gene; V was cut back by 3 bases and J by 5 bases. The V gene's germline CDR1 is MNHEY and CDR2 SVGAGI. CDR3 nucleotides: TGTGCCAGCAGTTATAGAGGGGGCCTGAATAATTCACCCCTCCACTTT. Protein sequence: CASSYRGGLNNSPLHF.

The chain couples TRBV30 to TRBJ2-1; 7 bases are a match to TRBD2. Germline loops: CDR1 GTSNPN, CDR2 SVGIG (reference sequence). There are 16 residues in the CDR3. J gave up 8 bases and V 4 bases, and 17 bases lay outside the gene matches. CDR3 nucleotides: TGTGCCTGGACCCCCTTTTCACGGGAGGTTGGGGATGAGCAGTTCTTC. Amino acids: CAWTPFSREVGDEQFF.

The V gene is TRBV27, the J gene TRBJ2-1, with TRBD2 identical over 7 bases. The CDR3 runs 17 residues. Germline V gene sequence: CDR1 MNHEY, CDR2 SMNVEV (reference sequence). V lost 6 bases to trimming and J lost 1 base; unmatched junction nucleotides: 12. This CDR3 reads CASSREGSGLSYNEQFF. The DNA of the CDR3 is TGTGCCAGCAGCCGCGAAGGTAGCGGGCTTTCCTACAATGAGCAGTTCTTC.